This T cell receptor (beta chain) was captured by sequencing in a study of Ad26.COV2.S vaccination and SARS-CoV-2 variants. Treatment of the sample: approximately 18 received Ad26.COV2.S at low or high dose, single or two shots; roughly five received placebo; per-sample allocation not given. Material that was analyzed had been drawn on day 63 after the first vaccine or placebo injection. Measured with immunoSEQ multiplex PCR; TCRdb has only the in-frame clones, and not every one. This repertoire shows a few hundred thousand clones, about 83% found once; its top ten account for about 8%. Germline-derived CDR1 and CDR2 are MNHEY and SMNVEV (reference sequence). The CDR3 length is 13 residues. Losses at the gene ends were 4 bases for V and 3 bases for J; bases not matched to a gene: 0.

V usage is TRBV27 and J usage is TRBJ2-3; 8 bases match TRBD1. The sample consisted of peripheral blood, taken in a trial of Ad26.COV2.S vaccine versus placebo. The TCR originated in a person aged 18-60 years who received the Ad26.COV2.S COVID-19 vaccine or a placebo. The CDR3 sequence: CASSWDRTDTQYF. In nucleotides, the CDR3 is TGTGCCAGCAGTTGGGACAGGACAGATACGCAGTATTTT.